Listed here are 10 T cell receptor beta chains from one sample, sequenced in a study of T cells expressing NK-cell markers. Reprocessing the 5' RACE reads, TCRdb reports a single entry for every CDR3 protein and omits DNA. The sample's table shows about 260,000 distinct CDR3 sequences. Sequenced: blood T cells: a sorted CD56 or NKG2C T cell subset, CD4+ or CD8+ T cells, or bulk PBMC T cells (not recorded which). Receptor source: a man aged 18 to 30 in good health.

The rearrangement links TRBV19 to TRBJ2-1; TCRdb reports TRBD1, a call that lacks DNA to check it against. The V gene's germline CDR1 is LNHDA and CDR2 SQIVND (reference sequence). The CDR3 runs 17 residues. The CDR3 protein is CASSTVTAGLTYNEQFF.

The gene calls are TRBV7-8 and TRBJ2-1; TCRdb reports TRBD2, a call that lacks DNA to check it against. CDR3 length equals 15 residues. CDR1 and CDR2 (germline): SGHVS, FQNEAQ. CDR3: CASSLVGTSWNEQFF.

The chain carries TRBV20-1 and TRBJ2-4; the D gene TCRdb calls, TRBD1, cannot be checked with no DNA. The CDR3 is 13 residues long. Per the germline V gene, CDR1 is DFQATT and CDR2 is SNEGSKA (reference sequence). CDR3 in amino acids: CSARAGAKNIQYF.

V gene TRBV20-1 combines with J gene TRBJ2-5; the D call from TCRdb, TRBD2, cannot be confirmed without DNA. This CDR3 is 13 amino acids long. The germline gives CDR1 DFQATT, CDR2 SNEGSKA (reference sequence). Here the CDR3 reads CSATGTSAEAQYF.

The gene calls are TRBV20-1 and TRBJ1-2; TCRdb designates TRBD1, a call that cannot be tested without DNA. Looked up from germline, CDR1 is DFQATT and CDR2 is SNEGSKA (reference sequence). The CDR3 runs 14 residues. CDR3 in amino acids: CSASRTATNYGYTF.

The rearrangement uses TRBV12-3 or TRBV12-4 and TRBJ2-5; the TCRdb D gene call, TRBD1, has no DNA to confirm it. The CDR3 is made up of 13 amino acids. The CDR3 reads CASSGTVESTQYF.

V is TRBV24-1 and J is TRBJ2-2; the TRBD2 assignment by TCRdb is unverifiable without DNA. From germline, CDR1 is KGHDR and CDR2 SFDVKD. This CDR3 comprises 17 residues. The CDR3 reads CATSDPSTSGRTGELFF.

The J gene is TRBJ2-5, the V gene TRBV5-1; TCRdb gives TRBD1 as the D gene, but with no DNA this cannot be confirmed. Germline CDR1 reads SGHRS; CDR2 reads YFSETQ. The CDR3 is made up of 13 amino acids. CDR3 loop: CASATGARETQYF.

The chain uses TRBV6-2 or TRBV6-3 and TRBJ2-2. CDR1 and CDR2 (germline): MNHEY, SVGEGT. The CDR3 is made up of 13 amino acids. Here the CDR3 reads CASSPQSTGELFF.

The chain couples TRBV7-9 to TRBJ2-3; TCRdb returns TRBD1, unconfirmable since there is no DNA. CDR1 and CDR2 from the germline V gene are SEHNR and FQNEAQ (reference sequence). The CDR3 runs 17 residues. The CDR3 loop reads CASSLGIASAPTDTQYF.